A selection of T cell receptor beta chains follows, all from one sample in a study of blood T cell repertoires in COVID-19. Generated by immunoSEQ multiplex PCR, the TCRdb table keeps only in-frame clones and is missing some. The repertoire includes 120,000 to 150,000 clones, roughly 84% of them detected once, and about 5.8% sits in the top ten. The specimen sequenced was PBMCs or T cells enriched from blood (not recorded which). All receptors come from a woman between 45 and 65 years old who had been exposed to COVID-19. The CDR3 runs from the conserved cysteine through the conserved F or W.

16 | TRBJ1-5 | TRBV19 | CASSIDQGATVQPQHF
15 | TRBJ1-1 | TRBV6-1 | CASSELTRGGTEAFF
12 | TRBJ1-4 | TRBV12-3/TRBV12-4 | CASTGRSEKLFF
16 | TRBJ2-2 | TRBV6-5 | CASSFLAGRVTGELFF
15 | TRBJ2-3 | TRBV6-2/TRBV6-3 | CASSRDRGLLDTQYF
12 | TRBJ1-4 | TRBV29-1 | CSVGGGSEKLFF
17 | TRBJ1-4 | TRBV19 | CASSIDLTQGQAEKLFF
14 | TRBJ1-1 | TRBV25-1 | CASSEYGQNTEAFF
13 | TRBJ1-1 | TRBV6-4 | CASSAGQGTEAFF
15 | TRBJ2-1 | TRBV27 | CASSLSAAGYNEQFF
13 | TRBJ2-7 | TRBV4-3 | CASSTGLYYEQYF
16 | TRBJ1-2 | TRBV7-9 | CASSLAMTGPGAGYTF
15 | TRBJ1-5 | TRBV4-1 | CASSPRENSNQPQHF
15 | TRBJ2-1 | TRBV5-1 | CASSWGGSSYNEQFF
13 | TRBJ2-2 | TRBV6-4 | CASSDRDTGELFF
13 | TRBJ1-1 | TRBV13 | CASSLFGGTEAFF
14 | TRBJ1-1 | TRBV6-5 | CASSPGTENTEAFF
14 | TRBJ1-2 | TRBV6-5 | CASREQGAVGGYTF
16 | TRBJ1-4 | TRBV5-5 | CASSLNPWSPNEKLFF
15 | TRBJ2-4 | TRBV4-3 | CASSQDSPGRDIQYF
17 | TRBJ1-6 | TRBV7-2 | CASSLGGPGSYNSPLHF
13 | TRBJ1-3 | TRBV10-1 | CASSEVSGNTIYF
17 | TRBJ1-4 | TRBV5-1 | CASSPGGVTATNEKLFF
13 | TRBJ2-7 | TRBV18 | CASSPRGTYEQYF
14 | TRBJ2-7 | TRBV6-2/TRBV6-3 | CASSGDRGRYEQYF
14 | TRBJ2-5 | TRBV7-9 | CASSLAGERETQYF
19 | TRBJ2-1 | TRBV7-2 | CASSSGTSDRILYYNEQFF
14 | TRBJ2-7 | TRBV11-2 | CASRFSGGRYEQYF
15 | TRBJ1-4 | TRBV2 | CASSADRGPNEKLFF
13 | TRBJ1-2 | TRBV7-9 | CASSPGTDYGYTF
16 | TRBJ2-1 | TRBV2 | CASSEPGLAGANEQFF
15 | TRBJ1-2 | TRBV5-4 | CASSPDRAGFYGYTF
16 | TRBJ1-2 | TRBV4-1 | CASSPVGQGFVYGYTF
13 | TRBJ1-3 | TRBV29-1 | CSVRVSSGNTIYF
17 | TRBJ2-5 | TRBV7-3 | CASSFVPGLGGRETQYF
14 | TRBJ2-5 | TRBV5-1 | CASSLGDRKETQYF
14 | TRBJ2-1 | TRBV5-6 | CASGSTESYNEQFF
14 | TRBJ2-1 | TRBV5-4 | CASSSKRSYGEQFF
12 | TRBJ1-1 | TRBV11-1 | CASSLFSTEAFF
19 | TRBJ2-3 | TRBV6-2/TRBV6-3 | CASSYSIGTSGRSTDTQYF
15 | TRBJ2-1 | TRBV7-2 | CASKKMGLLHNEQFF
17 | TRBJ2-7 | TRBV6-1 | CASSATSGGAGVYEQYF